These 4 T cell receptor beta chains came from one sample sequenced in a study of vaccination and CD4 T cells after COVID-19. No antigens are known for them. As for treatment: approximately 9-day PBMC culture with coronavirus spike peptide pools or control peptides (ViraFEST assay). Cultured CD4+ T cells had their DNA profiled by the Oncomine TCR Beta short-read assay. TCRdb re-called the PCR reads through MiXCR, storing one row per CDR3 protein. The sample includes 15,000 to 16,000 distinct CDR3 sequences, 52% of them seen just once. Specimen: CD4+ T cells from blood, cultured in vitro. The source of these receptors is a human donor who had recovered from COVID-19.

The sample holds a few counts of this clonotype. The chain is built from TRBV5-4 and TRBJ1-2; 10 nucleotides match TRBD1. V was pared by 3 bases and J by 3 bases, with 5 bases of the junction left unmatched. Per the germline V gene, CDR1 is SGHNT and CDR2 is YYREEE (reference sequence). This CDR3 has 15 amino acids. The CDR3 spells CASSSWDRGDYGYTF. CDR3 nucleotides: TGTGCCAGCAGCTCCTGGGACAGGGGTGACTATGGCTACACCTTC.

The chain links TRBV19 to TRBJ2-5; TRBD1 or TRBD2 may be the D gene (5 bases each). Germline CDR1 is LNHDA and CDR2 is SQIVND (reference sequence). The CDR3 has 16 amino acids. V was pared by 1 base and J by 10 bases, with 22 bases between. CDR3 sequence reads: CASSIGEFPSPRDQYF. Here the CDR3 DNA reads TGTGCCAGTAGTATAGGGGAGTTTCCCAGCCCCAGGGACCAGTACTTC.

The chain carries TRBV12-3 or TRBV12-4 and TRBJ2-7; D may be TRBD2 (5 bases). There are 12 residues in the CDR3. The V end lost 5 bases, the J end lost 6 bases, and 11 bases lay between the germline ends. In nucleotides, the CDR3 is TGTGCCAGCAGTCCAGAGGGTGGCGAGCAGTACTTC. Translated: CASSPEGGEQYF.

The chain joins TRBV11-2 to TRBJ1-1, with D unclear. The CDR3 loop spans 13 amino acids. Trimming took off 1 base at V and 5 bases at J, with 8 bases between the two ends. Germline values: CDR1 SGHAT, CDR2 FQNNGV. CDR3 bases: TGTGCCAGCAGCTTAGGACATATAACTGAAGCTTTCTTT. It specifies CASSLGHITEAFF.